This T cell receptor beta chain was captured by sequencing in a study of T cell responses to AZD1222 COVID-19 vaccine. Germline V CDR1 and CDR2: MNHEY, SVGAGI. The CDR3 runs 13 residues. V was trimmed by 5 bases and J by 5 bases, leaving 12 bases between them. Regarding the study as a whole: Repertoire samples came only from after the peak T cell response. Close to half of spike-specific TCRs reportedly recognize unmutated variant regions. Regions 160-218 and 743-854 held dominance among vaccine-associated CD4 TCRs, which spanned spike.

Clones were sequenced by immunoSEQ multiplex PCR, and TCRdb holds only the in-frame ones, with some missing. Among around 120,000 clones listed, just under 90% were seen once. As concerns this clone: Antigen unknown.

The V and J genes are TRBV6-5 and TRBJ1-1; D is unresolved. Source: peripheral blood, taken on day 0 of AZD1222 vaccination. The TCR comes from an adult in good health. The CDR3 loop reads CASSRLRETEAFF. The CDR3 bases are TGTGCCAGCAGTAGACTCCGAGAGACTGAAGCTTTCTTT.